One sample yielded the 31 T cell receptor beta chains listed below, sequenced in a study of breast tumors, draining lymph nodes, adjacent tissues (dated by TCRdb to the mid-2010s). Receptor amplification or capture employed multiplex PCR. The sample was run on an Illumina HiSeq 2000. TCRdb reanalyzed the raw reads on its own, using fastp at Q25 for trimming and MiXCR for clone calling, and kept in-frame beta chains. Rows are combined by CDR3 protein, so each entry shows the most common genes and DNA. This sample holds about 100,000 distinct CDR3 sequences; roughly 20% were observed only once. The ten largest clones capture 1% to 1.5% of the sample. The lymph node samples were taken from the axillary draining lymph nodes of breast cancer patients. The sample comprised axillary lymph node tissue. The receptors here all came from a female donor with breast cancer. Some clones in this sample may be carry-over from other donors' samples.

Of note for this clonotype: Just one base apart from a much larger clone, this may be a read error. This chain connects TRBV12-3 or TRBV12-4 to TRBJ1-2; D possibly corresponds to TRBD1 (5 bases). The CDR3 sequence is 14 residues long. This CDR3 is CAGSEVRQGGGYTF. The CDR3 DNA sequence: TGTGCCGGCAGTGAAGTTCGCCAGGGCGGCGGCTACACCTTC.

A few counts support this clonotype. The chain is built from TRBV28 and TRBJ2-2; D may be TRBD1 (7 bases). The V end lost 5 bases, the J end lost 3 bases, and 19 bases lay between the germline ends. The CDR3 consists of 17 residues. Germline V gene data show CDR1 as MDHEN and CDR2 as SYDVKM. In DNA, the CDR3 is TGTGCCAGCAGTCTCCGGAGGGGGCTAGTGGACACCGGGGAGCTGTTTTTT. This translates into CASSLRRGLVDTGELFF.

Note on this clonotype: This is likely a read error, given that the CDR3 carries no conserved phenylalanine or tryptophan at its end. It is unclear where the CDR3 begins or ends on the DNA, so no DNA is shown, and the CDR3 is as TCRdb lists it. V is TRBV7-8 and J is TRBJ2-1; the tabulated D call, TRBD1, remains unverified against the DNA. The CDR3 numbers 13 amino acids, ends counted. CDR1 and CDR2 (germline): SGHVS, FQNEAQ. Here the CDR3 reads CASSYGTVNEQFS.

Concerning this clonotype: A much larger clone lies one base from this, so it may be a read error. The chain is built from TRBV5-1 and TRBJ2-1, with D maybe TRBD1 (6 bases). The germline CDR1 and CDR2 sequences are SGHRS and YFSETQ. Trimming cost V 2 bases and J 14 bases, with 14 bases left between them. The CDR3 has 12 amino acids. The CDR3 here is CASSLDAGAKFF. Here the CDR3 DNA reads TGCGCCAGCAGCTTAGACGCAGGGGCAAAGTTCTTC.

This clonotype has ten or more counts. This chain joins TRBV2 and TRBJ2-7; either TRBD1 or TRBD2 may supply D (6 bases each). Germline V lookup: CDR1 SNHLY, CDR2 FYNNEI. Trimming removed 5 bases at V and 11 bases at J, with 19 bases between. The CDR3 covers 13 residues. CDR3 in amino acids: CASSLGGEGDKYF. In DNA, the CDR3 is TGTGCCAGCAGTTTGGGGGGTGAGGGGGATAAGTACTTC.

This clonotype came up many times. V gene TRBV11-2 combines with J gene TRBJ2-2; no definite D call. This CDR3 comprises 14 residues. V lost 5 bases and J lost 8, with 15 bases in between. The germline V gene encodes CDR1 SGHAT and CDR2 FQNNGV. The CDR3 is CASSGLIPSGELFF. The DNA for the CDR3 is TGTGCCAGCAGCGGATTGATCCCGTCGGGGGAGCTGTTTTTT.

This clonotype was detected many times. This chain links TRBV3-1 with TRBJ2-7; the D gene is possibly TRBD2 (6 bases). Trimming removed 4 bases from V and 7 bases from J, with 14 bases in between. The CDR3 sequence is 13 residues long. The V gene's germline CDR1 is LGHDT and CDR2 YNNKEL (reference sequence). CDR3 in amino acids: CASSPPNGGEQYF. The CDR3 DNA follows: TGTGCCAGCAGCCCCCCGAACGGAGGGGAGCAGTACTTC.

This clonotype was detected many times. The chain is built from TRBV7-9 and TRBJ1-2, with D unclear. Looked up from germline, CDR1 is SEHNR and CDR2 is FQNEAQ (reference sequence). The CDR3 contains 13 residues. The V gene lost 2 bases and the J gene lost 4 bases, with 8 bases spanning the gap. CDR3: CASSLPGGYGYTF. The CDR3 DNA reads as TGTGCCAGCAGCTTACCGGGCGGCTATGGCTACACCTTC.

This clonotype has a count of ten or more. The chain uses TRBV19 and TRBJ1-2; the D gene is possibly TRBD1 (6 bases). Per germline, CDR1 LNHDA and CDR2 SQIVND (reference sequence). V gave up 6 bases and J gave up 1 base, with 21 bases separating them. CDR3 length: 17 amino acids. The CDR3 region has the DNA TGTGCCAGTAGGACGCGGGACACCCGATTAATTAACTATGGCTACACCTTC. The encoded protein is CASRTRDTRLINYGYTF. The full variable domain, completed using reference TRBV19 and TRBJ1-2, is DGGITQSPKYLFRKEGQNVTLSCEQNLNHDAMYWYRQDPGQGLRLIYYSQIVNDFQKGDIAEGYSVSREKKESFPLTVTSAQKNPTAFYLCASRTRDTRLINYGYTFGSGTRLTVV.

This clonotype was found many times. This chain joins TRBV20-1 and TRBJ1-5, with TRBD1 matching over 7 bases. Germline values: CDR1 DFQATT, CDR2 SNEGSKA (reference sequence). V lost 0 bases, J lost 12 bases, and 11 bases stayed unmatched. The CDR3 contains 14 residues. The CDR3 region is CSARDRGDSPRQHF. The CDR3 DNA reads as TGCAGTGCTAGAGATAGAGGGGACAGTCCTCGCCAGCATTTT.

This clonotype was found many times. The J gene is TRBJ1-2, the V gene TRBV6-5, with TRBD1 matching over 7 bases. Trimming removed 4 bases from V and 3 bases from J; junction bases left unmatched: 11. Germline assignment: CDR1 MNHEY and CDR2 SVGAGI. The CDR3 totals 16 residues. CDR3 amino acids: CASSSPRQGGHYGYTF. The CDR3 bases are TGTGCCAGCAGTTCCCCCCGACAGGGAGGTCACTATGGCTACACCTTC.

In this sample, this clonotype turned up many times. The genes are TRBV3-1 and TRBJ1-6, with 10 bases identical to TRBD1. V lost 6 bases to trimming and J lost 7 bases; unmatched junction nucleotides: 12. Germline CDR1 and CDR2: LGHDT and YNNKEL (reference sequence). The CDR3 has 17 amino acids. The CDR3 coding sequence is TGTGCCAGCAGTCGCCCCCCAAGGACAGGGGGAAATTCACCCCTCCACTTT. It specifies CASSRPPRTGGNSPLHF.

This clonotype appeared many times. CDR3 loop: CASGGPNTDTQYF. The CDR3 nucleotides are TGTGCCAGCGGCGGGCCCAACACAGATACGCAGTATTTT. The V gene is TRBV2, the J gene TRBJ2-3, with D possibly TRBD2 on 5 matching bases. Trimming took 8 bases from V and 2 from J, leaving 11 bases between them. CDR3 length equals 13 residues. The germline CDR1 and CDR2 sequences are SNHLY and FYNNEI.

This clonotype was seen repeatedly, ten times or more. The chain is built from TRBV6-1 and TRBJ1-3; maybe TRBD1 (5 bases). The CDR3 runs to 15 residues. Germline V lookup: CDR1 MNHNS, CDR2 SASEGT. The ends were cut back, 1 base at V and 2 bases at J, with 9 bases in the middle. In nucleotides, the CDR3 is TGTGCCAGCAGTGAAGAGGGGCTTGCTGGAAACACCATATATTTT. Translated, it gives CASSEEGLAGNTIYF.

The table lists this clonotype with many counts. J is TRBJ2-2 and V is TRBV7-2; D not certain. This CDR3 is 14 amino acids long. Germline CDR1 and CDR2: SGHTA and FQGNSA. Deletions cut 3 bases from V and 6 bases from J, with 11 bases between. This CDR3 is CASSFLLVSGELFF. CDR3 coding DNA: TGTGCCAGCAGCTTCCTTCTAGTTTCCGGGGAGCTGTTTTTT.

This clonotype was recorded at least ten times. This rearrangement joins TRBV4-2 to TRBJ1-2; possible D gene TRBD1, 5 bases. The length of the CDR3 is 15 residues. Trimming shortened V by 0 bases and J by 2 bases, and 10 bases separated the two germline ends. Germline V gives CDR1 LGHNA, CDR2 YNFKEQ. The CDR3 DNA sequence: TGTGCCAGCAGCCAAGAGCATGGGGGGAACTATGGCTACACCTTC. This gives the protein CASSQEHGGNYGYTF.

This chain's CDR3 is CASSVGAKNIQYF. Here the CDR3 DNA reads TGTGCCAGCAGCGTAGGAGCCAAAAACATTCAGTACTTC. The chain links TRBV9 to TRBJ2-4; no definite D call. CDR1 and CDR2 from the germline V gene are SGDLS and YYNGEE. There are 13 residues in the CDR3. V was clipped by 0 bases and J by 0 bases, with 1 base between them.

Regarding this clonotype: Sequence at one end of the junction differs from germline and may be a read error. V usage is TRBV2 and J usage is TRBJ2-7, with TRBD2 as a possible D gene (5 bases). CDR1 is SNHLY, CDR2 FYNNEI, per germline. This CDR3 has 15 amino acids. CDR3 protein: CASTPAEVVGYEQYF. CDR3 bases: TGCGCCAGCACTCCAGCGGAGGTGGTTGGCTACGAGCAGTACTTC.

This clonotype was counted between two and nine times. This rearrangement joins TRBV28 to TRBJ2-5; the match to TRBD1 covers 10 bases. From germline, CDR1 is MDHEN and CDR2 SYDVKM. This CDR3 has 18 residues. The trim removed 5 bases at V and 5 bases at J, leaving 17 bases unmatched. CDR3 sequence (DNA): TGTGCCAGCAGTGATGGACAGGGGGTTGGTGAAGTTGGGGAGACCCAGTACTTC. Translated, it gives CASSDGQGVGEVGETQYF.

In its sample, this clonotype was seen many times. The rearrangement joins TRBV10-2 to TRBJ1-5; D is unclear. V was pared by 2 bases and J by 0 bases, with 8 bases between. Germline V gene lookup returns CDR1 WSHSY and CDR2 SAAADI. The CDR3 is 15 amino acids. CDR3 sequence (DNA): TGCGCCAGCAGTGAGGCCCCGGATAGCAATCAGCCCCAGCATTTT. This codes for CASSEAPDSNQPQHF.

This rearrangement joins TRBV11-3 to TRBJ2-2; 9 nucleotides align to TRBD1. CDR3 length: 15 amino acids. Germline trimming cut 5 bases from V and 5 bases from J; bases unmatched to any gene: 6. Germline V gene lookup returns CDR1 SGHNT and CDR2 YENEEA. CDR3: CASSPSGTGTGELFF. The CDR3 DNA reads TGTGCCAGCAGCCCCAGCGGGACAGGGACCGGGGAGCTGTTTTTT.

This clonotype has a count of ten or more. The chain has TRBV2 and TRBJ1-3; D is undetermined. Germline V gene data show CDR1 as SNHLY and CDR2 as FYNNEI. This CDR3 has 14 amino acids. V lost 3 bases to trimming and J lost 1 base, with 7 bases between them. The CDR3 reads CASSDTPSGNTIYF. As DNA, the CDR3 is TGTGCCAGCAGTGACACACCGTCTGGAAACACCATATATTTT.

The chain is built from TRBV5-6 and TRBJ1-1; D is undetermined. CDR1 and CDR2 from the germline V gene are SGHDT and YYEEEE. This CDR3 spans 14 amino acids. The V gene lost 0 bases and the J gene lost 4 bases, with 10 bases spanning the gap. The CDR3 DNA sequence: TGTGCCAGCAGCTTGGTAGGTGGGAGCACTGAAGCTTTCTTT. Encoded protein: CASSLVGGSTEAFF.

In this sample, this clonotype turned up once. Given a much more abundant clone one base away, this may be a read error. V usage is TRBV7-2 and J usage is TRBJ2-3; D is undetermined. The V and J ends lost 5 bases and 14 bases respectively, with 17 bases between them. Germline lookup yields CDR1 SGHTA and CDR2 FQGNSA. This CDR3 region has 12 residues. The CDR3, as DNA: TGTGCCAGCAGCCTCGGGCCCCTGGTGCGGTATTTT. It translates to CASSLGPLVRYF.

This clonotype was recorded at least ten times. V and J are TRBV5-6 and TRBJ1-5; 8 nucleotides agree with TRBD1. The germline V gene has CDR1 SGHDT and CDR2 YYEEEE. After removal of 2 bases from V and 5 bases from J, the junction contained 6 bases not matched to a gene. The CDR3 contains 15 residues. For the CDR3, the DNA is TGTGCCAGCAGCTTCCCCAGGGGGCGAGATCAGCCCCAGCATTTT. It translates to CASSFPRGRDQPQHF.

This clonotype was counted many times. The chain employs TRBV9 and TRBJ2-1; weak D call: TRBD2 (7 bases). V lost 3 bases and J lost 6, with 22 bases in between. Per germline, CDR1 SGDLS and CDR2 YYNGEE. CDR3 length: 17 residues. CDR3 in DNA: TGTGCCAGCAGCGCGGGGGGCGGGCAAGGATTGGGCAATGAGCAGTTCTTC. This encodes CASSAGGGQGLGNEQFF.

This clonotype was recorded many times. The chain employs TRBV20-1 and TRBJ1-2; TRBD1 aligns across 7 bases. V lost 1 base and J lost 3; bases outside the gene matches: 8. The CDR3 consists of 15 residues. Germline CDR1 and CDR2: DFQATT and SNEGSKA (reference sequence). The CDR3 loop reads CSARADRQGHYGYTF. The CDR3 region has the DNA TGCAGTGCTAGAGCAGATCGACAGGGCCACTATGGCTACACCTTC.

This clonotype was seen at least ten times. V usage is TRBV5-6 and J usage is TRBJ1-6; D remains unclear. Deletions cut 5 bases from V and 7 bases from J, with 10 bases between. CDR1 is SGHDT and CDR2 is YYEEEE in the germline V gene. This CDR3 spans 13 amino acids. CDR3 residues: CASSYERNSPLHF. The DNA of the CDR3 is TGTGCCAGCAGTTATGAACGGAATTCACCCCTCCACTTT.

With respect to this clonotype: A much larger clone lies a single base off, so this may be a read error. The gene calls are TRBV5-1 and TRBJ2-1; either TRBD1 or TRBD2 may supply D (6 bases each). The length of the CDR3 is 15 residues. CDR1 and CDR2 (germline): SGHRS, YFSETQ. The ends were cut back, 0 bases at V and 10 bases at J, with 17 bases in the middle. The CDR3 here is CASSLGGAGAREQFF. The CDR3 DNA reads TGCGCCAGCAGCTTGGGGGGGGCTGGAGCACGCGAGCAGTTCTTC. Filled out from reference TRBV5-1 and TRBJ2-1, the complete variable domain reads KAGVTQTPRYLIKTRGQQVTLSCSPISGHRSVSWYQQTPGQGLQFLFEYFSETQRNKGNFPGRFSGRQFSNSRSEMNVSTLELGDSALYLCASSLGGAGAREQFFGPGTRLTVL.

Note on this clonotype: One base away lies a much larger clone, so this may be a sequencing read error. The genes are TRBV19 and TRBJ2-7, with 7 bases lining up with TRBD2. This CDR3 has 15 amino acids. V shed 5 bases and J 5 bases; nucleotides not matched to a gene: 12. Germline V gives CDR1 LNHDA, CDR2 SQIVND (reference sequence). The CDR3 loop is CASSSGGSSGHEQYF. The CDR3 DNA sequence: TGTGCCAGTAGTTCGGGGGGATCTTCGGGGCACGAGCAGTACTTC.

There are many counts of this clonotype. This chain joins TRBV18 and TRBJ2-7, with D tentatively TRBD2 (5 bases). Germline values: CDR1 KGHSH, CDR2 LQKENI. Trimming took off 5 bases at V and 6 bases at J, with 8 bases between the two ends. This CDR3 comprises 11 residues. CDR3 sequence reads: CASSTGSEQYF. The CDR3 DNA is TGTGCCAGCTCAACGGGGAGCGAGCAGTACTTC.